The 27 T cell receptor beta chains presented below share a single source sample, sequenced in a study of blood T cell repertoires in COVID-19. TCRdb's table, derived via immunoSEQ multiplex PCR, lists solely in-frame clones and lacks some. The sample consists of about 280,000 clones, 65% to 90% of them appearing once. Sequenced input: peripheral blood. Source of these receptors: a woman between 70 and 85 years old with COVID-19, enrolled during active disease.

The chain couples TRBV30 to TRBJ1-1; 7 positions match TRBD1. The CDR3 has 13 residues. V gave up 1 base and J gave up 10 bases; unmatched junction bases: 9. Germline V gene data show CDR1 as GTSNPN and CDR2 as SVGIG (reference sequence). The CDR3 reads CAWSGGGSLRAFF. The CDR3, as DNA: TGTGCCTGGAGTGGAGGGGGCTCCCTGCGAGCTTTCTTT.

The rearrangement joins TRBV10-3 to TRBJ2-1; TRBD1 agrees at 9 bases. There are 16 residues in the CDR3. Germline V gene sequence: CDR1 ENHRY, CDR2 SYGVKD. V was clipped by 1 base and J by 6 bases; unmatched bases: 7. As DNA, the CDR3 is TGTGCCATCAGTGAGTATACAGGGGGCGCGGGCAATGAGCAGTTCTTC. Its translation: CAISEYTGGAGNEQFF.

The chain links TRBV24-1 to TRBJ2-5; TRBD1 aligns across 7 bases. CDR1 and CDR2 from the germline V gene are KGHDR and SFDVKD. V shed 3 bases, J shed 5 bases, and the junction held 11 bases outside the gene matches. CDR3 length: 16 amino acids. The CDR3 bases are TGTGCCACCAGTGATAGCCGACAGGGTTCACGTGAGACCCAGTACTTC. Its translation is CATSDSRQGSRETQYF.

CDR3 nucleotides: TGCGCCAGCAGCAGGAGGCTAGCGGGGGGCCCCGAAGATACGCAGTATTTT. This sequence encodes CASSRRLAGGPEDTQYF. The chain has TRBV5-1 and TRBJ2-3; the match to TRBD2 covers 11 bases. This CDR3 spans 17 amino acids. With 4 bases clipped from V and 5 bases from J, the junction kept 12 bases outside the gene matches. The V gene's germline CDR1 is SGHRS and CDR2 YFSETQ.

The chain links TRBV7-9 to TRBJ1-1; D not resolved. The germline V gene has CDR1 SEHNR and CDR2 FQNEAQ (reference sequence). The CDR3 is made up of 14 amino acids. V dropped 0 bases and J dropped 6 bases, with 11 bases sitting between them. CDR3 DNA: TGTGCCAGCAGCTTAGCCGGTTTTACTTCTGAAGCTTTCTTT. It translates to CASSLAGFTSEAFF. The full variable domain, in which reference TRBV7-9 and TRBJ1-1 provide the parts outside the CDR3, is DTGVSQNPRHKITKRGQNVTFRCDPISEHNRLYWYRQTLGQGPEFLTYFQNEAQLEKSRLLSDRFSAERPKGSFSTLEIQRTEQGDSAMYLCASSLAGFTSEAFFGQGTRLTVV.

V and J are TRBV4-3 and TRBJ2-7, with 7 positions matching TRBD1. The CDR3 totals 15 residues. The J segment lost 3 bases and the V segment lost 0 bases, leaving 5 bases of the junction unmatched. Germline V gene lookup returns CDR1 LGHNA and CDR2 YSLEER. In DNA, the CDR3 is TGCGCCAGCAGCCAAGAACGGACAGGAGACTACGAGCAGTACTTC. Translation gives CASSQERTGDYEQYF.

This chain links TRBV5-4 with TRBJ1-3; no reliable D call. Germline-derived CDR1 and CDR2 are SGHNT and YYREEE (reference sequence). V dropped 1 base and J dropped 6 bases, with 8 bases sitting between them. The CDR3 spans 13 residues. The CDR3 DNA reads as TGTGCCAGCAGCTTGTTCTCAGTAAACACCATATATTTT. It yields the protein CASSLFSVNTIYF.

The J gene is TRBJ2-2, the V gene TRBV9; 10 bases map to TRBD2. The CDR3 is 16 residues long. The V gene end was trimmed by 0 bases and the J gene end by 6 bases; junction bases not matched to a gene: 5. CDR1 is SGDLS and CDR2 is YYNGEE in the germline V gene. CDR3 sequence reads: CASSVVASGGPGELFF. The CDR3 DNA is TGTGCCAGCAGCGTAGTGGCTAGCGGGGGTCCCGGGGAGCTGTTTTTT.

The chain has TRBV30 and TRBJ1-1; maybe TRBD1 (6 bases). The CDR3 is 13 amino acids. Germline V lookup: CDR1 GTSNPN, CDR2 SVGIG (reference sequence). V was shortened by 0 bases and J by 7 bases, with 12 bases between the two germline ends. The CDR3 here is CAWSVRQASEAFF. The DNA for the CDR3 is TGTGCCTGGAGTGTACGACAGGCGAGTGAAGCTTTCTTT.

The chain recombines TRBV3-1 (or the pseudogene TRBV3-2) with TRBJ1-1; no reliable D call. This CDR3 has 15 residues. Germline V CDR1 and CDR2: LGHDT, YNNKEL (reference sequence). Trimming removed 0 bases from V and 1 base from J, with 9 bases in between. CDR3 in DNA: TGTGCCAGCAGCCAAGAAGCCAGGCCGAACACTGAAGCTTTCTTT. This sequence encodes CASSQEARPNTEAFF.

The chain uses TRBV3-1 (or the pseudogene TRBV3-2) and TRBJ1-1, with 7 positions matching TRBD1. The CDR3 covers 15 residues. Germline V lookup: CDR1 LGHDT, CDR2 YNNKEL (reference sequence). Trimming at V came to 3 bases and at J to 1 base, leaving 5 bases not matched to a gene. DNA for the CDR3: TGTGCCAGCAGCCATAAGGACAGGAGGAACACTGAAGCTTTCTTT. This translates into CASSHKDRRNTEAFF.

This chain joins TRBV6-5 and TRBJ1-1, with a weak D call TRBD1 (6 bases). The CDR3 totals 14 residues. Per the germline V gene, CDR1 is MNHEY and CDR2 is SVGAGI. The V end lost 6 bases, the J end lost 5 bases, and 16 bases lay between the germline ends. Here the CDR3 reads CASSPGGQGTEAFF. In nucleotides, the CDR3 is TGTGCCAGCAGCCCCGGTGGGCAGGGGACTGAAGCTTTCTTT.

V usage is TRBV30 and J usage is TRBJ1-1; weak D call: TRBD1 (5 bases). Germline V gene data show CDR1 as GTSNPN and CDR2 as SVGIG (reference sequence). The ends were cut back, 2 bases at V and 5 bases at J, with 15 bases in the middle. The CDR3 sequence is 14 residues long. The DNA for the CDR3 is TGTGCCTGGAGTAGACAGTTGAAGGTGACTGAAGCTTTCTTT. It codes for CAWSRQLKVTEAFF.

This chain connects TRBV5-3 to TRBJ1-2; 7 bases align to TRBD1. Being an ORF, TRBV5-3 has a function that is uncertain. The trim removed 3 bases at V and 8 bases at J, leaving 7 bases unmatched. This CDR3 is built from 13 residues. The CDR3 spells CARSWGDRVGYTF. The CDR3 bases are TGTGCCAGAAGCTGGGGCGACAGGGTCGGCTACACCTTC.

The CDR3 loop is CASSVGSSGGQETQYF. The DNA for the CDR3 is TGCGCCAGCAGCGTCGGTTCTAGCGGGGGACAAGAGACCCAGTACTTC. This chain uses TRBV5-1 with TRBJ2-5, with 10 bases identical to TRBD2. CDR1 and CDR2 from the germline V gene are SGHRS and YFSETQ. The trim removed 4 bases at V and 2 bases at J, leaving 8 bases unmatched. This CDR3 is built from 16 residues.

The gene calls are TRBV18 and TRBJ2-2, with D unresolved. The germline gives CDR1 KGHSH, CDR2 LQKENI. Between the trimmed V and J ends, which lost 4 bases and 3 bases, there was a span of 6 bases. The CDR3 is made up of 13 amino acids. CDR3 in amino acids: CASSLSDTGELFF. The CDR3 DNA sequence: TGTGCCAGCTCACTTTCGGACACCGGGGAGCTGTTTTTT.

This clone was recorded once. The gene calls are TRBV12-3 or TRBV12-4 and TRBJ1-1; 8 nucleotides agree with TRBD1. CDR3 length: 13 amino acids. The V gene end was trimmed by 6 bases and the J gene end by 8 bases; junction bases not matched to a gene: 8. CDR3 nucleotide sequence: TGTGCCAGCAGCTGGGACAGGCTCTTGGAAGCTTTCTTT. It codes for CASSWDRLLEAFF.

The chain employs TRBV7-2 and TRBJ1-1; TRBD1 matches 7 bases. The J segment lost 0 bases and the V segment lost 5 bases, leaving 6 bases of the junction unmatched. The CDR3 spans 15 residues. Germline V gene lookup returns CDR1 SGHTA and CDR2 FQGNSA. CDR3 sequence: CASSADRALNTEAFF. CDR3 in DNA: TGTGCCAGCAGCGCAGACAGGGCCTTGAACACTGAAGCTTTCTTT.

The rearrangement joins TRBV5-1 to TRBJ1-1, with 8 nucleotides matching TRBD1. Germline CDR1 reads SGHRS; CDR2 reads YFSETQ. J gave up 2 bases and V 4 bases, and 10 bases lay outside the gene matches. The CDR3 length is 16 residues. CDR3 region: CASSLTTGAVNTEAFF. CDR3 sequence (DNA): TGCGCCAGCAGCCTGACGACAGGGGCCGTAAACACTGAAGCTTTCTTT.

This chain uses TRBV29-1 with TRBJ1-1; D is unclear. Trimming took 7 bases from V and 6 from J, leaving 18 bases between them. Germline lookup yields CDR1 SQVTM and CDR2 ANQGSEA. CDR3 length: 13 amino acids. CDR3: CSALDRGRAEAFF. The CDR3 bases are TGCAGCGCCCTTGACCGGGGAAGAGCTGAAGCTTTCTTT. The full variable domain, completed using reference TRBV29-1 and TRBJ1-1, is SAVISQKPSRDICQRGTSLTIQCQVDSQVTMMFWYRQQPGQSLTLIATANQGSEATYESGFVIDKFPISRPNLTFSTLTVSNMSPEDSSIYLCSALDRGRAEAFFGQGTRLTVV.

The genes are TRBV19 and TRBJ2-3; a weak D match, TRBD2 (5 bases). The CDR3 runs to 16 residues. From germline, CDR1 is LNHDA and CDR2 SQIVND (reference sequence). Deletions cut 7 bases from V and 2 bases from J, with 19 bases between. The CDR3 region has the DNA TGTGCCAGTACATGGAGTCGCGGGCCCAACACAGATACGCAGTATTTT. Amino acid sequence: CASTWSRGPNTDTQYF.

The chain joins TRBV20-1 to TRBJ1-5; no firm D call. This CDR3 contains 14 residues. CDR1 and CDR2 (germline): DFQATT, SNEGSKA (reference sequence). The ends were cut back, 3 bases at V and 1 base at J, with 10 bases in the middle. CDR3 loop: CSASPPESNQPQHF. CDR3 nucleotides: TGCAGTGCTAGTCCCCCGGAGAGCAATCAGCCCCAGCATTTT.

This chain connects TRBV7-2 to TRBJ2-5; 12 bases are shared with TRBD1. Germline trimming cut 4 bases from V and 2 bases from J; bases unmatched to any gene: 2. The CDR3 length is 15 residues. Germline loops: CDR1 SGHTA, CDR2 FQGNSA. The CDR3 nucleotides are TGTGCCAGCAGCTCGGGACAGGGGGCGCAAGAGACCCAGTACTTC. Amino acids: CASSSGQGAQETQYF.

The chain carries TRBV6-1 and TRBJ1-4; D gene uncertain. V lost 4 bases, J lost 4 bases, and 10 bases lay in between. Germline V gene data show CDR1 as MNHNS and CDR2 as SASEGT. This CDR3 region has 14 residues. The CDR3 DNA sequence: TGTGCCAGCAGTGTAGCGGGCCTTAATGAAAAACTGTTTTTT. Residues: CASSVAGLNEKLFF.

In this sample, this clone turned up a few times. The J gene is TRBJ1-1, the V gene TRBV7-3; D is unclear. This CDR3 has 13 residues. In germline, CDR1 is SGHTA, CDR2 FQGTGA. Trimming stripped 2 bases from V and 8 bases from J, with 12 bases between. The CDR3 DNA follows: TGTGCCAGCAGCTTATTGGCGGCCGGGGAAGCTTTCTTT. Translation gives CASSLLAAGEAFF.

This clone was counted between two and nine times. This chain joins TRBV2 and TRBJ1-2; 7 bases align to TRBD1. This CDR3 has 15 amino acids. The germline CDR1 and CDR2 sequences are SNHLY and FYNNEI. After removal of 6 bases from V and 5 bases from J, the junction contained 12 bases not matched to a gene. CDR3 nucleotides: TGTGCCAGCAGAGAGGACAGGATCGAGCAGTATGGCTACACCTTC. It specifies CASREDRIEQYGYTF.

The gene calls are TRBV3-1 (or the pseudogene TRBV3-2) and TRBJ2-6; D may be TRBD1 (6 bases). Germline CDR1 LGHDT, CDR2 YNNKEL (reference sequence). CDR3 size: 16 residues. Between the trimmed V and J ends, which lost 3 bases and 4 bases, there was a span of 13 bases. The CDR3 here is CASSHLTGSGANVLTF. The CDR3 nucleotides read TGTGCCAGCAGCCATTTGACAGGTTCCGGGGCCAACGTCCTGACTTTC.